This TCR beta chain comes out of a study of identical twins. This clonotype came up many times. TCRdb re-analysed the 5' RACE reads in MiXCR, keeping a single row per CDR3 protein. Counted here are some 240,000 distinct CDR3 sequences, over 9.5% occurring once; the ten biggest clones make up 9% to 10%. The V gene's germline CDR1 is MNHEY and CDR2 SVGEGT. With V trimmed by 6 bases and J by 0 bases, 7 bases remained unmatched. This CDR3 contains 16 residues. Source material: memory T cells sorted from blood. The chain joins TRBV6-2 or TRBV6-3 to TRBJ2-1, with 8 bases aligning to TRBD2. The sequence was obtained from a man in his fifties or sixties in good health. CDR3 loop: CASRPWAGGSYNEQFF. The CDR3 region has the DNA TGTGCCAGCAGGCCCTGGGCGGGAGGCTCCTACAATGAGCAGTTCTTC.